Here is one T cell receptor beta chain with its context. The antigen remains unidentified. The method was immunoSEQ multiplex PCR; TCRdb's version includes in-frame clones alone and lacks a portion of them. Of tens of thousands of clones listed, 70% to 90% are singletons. The data were taken from a study of T cell responses to AZD1222 COVID-19 vaccine. Study as a whole: Second-dose intervals near 4 or 12 weeks were combined. Study conclusions and caveats: Only a handful of people who got AZD1222 tested seropositive at baseline. Clonal diversity was possibly underestimated; the donors were predominantly white British and more often female. Close to half of all spike-specific TCRs reportedly target regions of the variants that are unmutated.

The length of the CDR3 is 14 residues. Germline V gene sequence: CDR1 LNHDA, CDR2 SQIVND (reference sequence). Trimming cost V 1 base and J 6 bases, with 13 bases left between them. The chain has TRBV19 and TRBJ2-7; possible D gene TRBD2, 6 bases. The receptor was isolated from an adult in good health. This material consisted of peripheral blood, taken on day 0 of AZD1222 vaccination. The CDR3 loop reads CASSIAGVKREQYF. The CDR3 nucleotides are TGTGCCAGTAGTATAGCGGGGGTAAAGCGCGAGCAGTACTTC.